This T cell receptor beta chain originates from a study of cytomegalovirus exposure and HLA in healthy donors. The PCR contained 60 Vbeta and 13 Jbeta primers. Sequencing was performed with immunoSEQ multiplex PCR; in TCRdb, only in-frame clones are kept and a portion is missing. The profile shows 150,000 to 200,000 clones, approximately 80% of them singletons. CDR3 length: 15 residues. V lost 4 bases, J lost 4 bases, and 16 bases lay in between. Germline assignment: CDR1 LGHNA and CDR2 YSLEER. This clonotype originated in a male donor in good health and CMV-seronegative. The rearrangement joins TRBV4-3 to TRBJ2-5, with D possibly TRBD2 on 6 matching bases. The sample taken for sequencing was PBMCs. The DNA for the CDR3 is TGCGCCAGCAGCCCGGACCGGGCGGGGACAGAGACCCAGTACTTC. Protein product: CASSPDRAGTETQYF.